The 17 T cell receptor beta chains below all came from one sample that was sequenced in a study of technical replicates of blood from a few donors. The table came from immunoSEQ multiplex PCR; TCRdb's copy has only in-frame clones and leaves some out. The table shows about 88,000 clones, with around 90% occurring only once. Sequencing used T cells isolated from PBMCs. These receptor sequences come from a human donor in good health.

This rearrangement joins TRBV2 to TRBJ2-7; 10 bases map to TRBD1. This CDR3 comprises 14 residues. Germline assignment: CDR1 SNHLY and CDR2 FYNNEI. V shed 6 bases and J 6 bases; nucleotides not matched to a gene: 8. CDR3: CASSNRDRGGEQYF. The DNA for the CDR3 is TGTGCCAGCAGCAACCGGGACAGGGGAGGCGAGCAGTACTTC.

The rearrangement uses TRBV6-1 and TRBJ2-1; 11 positions agree with TRBD1. In germline, CDR1 is MNHNS, CDR2 SASEGT. After removal of 7 bases from V and 8 bases from J, the junction contained 4 bases not matched to a gene. The CDR3 is 13 residues long. Here the CDR3 reads CASNWDRGDEQFF. The CDR3, as DNA: TGTGCCAGCAACTGGGACAGGGGGGATGAGCAGTTCTTC.

The genes are TRBV9 and TRBJ1-3; 7 bases align to TRBD1. The CDR3 covers 15 residues. The germline CDR1 and CDR2 sequences are SGDLS and YYNGEE. The junction had 5 bases not matched to a gene; V was cut back by 3 bases and J by 2 bases. The CDR3 nucleotides are TGTGCCAGCAGCGGGACCGGGACAGCTGGAAACACCATATATTTT. It specifies CASSGTGTAGNTIYF.

This sequence joins TRBV9 and TRBJ2-3; no definite D call. V was trimmed by 3 bases and J by 0 bases, leaving 5 bases between them. The CDR3 spans 13 residues. Germline assignment: CDR1 SGDLS and CDR2 YYNGEE. The CDR3 here is CASSGTSTDTQYF. The CDR3 DNA sequence: TGTGCCAGCAGCGGCACAAGCACAGATACGCAGTATTTT. The complete variable domain, with remaining parts taken from reference TRBV9 and TRBJ2-3, reads DSGVTQTPKHLITATGQRVTLRCSPRSGDLSVYWYQQSLDQGLQFLIQYYNGEERAKGNILERFSAQQFPDLHSELNLSSLELGDSALYFCASSGTSTDTQYFGPGTRLTVL.

This sequence joins TRBV10-3 and TRBJ2-1, with TRBD2 matching over 8 bases. The CDR3 is 16 residues long. Germline loops: CDR1 ENHRY, CDR2 SYGVKD. Losses at the gene ends were 10 bases for V and 7 bases for J; bases not matched to a gene: 18. The CDR3 loop reads CATRGGIARGVNEQFF. The CDR3 bases are TGTGCCACCCGGGGGGGTATAGCGCGGGGTGTAAATGAGCAGTTCTTC.

The chain uses TRBV27 and TRBJ2-3; 8 nucleotides agree with TRBD2. Germline trimming cut 3 bases from V and 4 bases from J; bases unmatched to any gene: 6. Germline loops: CDR1 MNHEY, CDR2 SMNVEV (reference sequence). The CDR3 covers 15 residues. The CDR3 region has the DNA TGTGCCAGCAGTTTCCCGGGACTAGGGGCAGATACGCAGTATTTT. Translation gives CASSFPGLGADTQYF.

The chain is built from TRBV7-9 and TRBJ1-4, with D perhaps matching TRBD1 (6 bases). Deletions cut 11 bases from V and 5 bases from J, with 12 bases between. The CDR3 is made up of 12 amino acids. The V gene's germline CDR1 is SEHNR and CDR2 FQNEAQ (reference sequence). The CDR3 here is CAGGAYNEKLFF. For the CDR3, the DNA is TGTGCCGGGGGGGCCTACAATGAAAAACTGTTTTTT.

The rearrangement links TRBV5-1 to TRBJ2-1; 7 nucleotides agree with TRBD2. There are 15 residues in the CDR3. V was pared by 1 base and J by 10 bases, with 11 bases of the junction left unmatched. Germline CDR1 SGHRS, CDR2 YFSETQ. The CDR3 region has the DNA TGCGCCAGCAGCTTGCCTAGCGGTTCCTCATCGGAGCAGTTCTTC. Residues: CASSLPSGSSSEQFF. Full variable domain (outside the CDR3, taken from reference TRBV5-1 and TRBJ2-1): KAGVTQTPRYLIKTRGQQVTLSCSPISGHRSVSWYQQTPGQGLQFLFEYFSETQRNKGNFPGRFSGRQFSNSRSEMNVSTLELGDSALYLCASSLPSGSSSEQFFGPGTRLTVL.

The chain combines TRBV5-4 with TRBJ2-1; D unresolved. Deletions cut 3 bases from V and 7 bases from J, with 5 bases between. This CDR3 is 11 amino acids long. The V gene's germline CDR1 is SGHNT and CDR2 YYREEE (reference sequence). The CDR3, as DNA: TGTGCCAGCAGCTCCATGAATGAGCAGTTCTTC. This translates into CASSSMNEQFF.

The genes are TRBV10-3 and TRBJ2-7, with 10 bases lining up with TRBD1. Trimming removed 3 bases from V and 5 bases from J; junction bases left unmatched: 7. CDR3 length: 15 residues. CDR1 and CDR2 (germline): ENHRY, SYGVKD. CDR3 sequence (DNA): TGTGCCATCAGTGACCCCGGGACAGGGGTCAACGAGCAGTACTTC. Protein: CAISDPGTGVNEQYF.

The chain employs TRBV6-1 and TRBJ2-7; D uncertain. The ends were cut back, 2 bases at V and 6 bases at J, with 11 bases in the middle. Germline V gene lookup returns CDR1 MNHNS and CDR2 SASEGT. There are 13 residues in the CDR3. DNA of the CDR3: TGTGCCAGCAGTGAACGGAACAGAGTCGAGCAGTACTTC. The encoded protein is CASSERNRVEQYF.

The V and J genes are TRBV28 and TRBJ1-4; D remains ambiguous. V gave up 6 bases and J gave up 5 bases, with 13 bases separating them. The CDR3 is 14 amino acids. Germline V lookup: CDR1 MDHEN, CDR2 SYDVKM. The CDR3 sequence: CASSSPEMNEKLFF. The CDR3 bases are TGTGCCAGCAGCTCCCCGGAGATGAATGAAAAACTGTTTTTT.

This clone has just one count. The gene calls are TRBV27 and TRBJ2-1, with TRBD2 matching 16 bases. V lost 6 bases to trimming and J lost 7 bases; unmatched junction nucleotides: 15. The CDR3 has 19 residues. Germline CDR1 MNHEY, CDR2 SMNVEV (reference sequence). CDR3 DNA sequence: TGTGCCAGCAGGAAGGATACGGGACTAGCGGGAGGGCCTATGAATGAGCAGTTCTTC. Translated, it gives CASRKDTGLAGGPMNEQFF.

The rearrangement links TRBV7-9 to TRBJ2-2, with a tentative D call TRBD2 (6 bases). The V end was cut by 5 bases, the J end by 8 bases, with 15 bases between. The CDR3 contains 14 residues. The germline CDR1 and CDR2 sequences are SEHNR and FQNEAQ (reference sequence). The CDR3 nucleotides are TGTGCCAGCAGCAAGAGTAGCGGATATGGGGAGCTGTTTTTT. This gives the protein CASSKSSGYGELFF.

The chain joins TRBV6-1 to TRBJ1-1, with D possibly TRBD1 on 6 matching bases. The germline CDR1 and CDR2 sequences are MNHNS and SASEGT. CDR3 size: 15 residues. The V gene lost 4 bases and the J gene lost 2 bases, with 14 bases spanning the gap. The CDR3 sequence is CASSGGTQGNTEAFF. CDR3 in DNA: TGTGCCAGCAGTGGAGGGACACAGGGAAACACTGAAGCTTTCTTT.

The chain recombines TRBV19 with TRBJ2-7; the match to TRBD1 covers 7 bases. With 6 bases clipped from V and 2 bases from J, the junction kept 7 bases outside the gene matches. This CDR3 is built from 14 residues. Germline V gene lookup returns CDR1 LNHDA and CDR2 SQIVND (reference sequence). The CDR3 DNA reads as TGTGCCAGTAGCGACCGGGACAGAACCTACGAGCAGTACTTC. Translating gives CASSDRDRTYEQYF. The full variable domain, completed using reference TRBV19 and TRBJ2-7, is DGGITQSPKYLFRKEGQNVTLSCEQNLNHDAMYWYRQDPGQGLRLIYYSQIVNDFQKGDIAEGYSVSREKKESFPLTVTSAQKNPTAFYLCASSDRDRTYEQYFGPGTRLTVT.

This chain connects TRBV6-1 to TRBJ2-7, with D tentatively TRBD1 (6 bases). The CDR3 has 13 residues. The V and J ends lost 6 bases and 3 bases respectively, with 12 bases between them. Germline CDR1 reads MNHNS; CDR2 reads SASEGT. CDR3 in DNA: TGTGCCAGCAGGGGACCGGACAGCTACGAGCAGTACTTC. It yields the protein CASRGPDSYEQYF.